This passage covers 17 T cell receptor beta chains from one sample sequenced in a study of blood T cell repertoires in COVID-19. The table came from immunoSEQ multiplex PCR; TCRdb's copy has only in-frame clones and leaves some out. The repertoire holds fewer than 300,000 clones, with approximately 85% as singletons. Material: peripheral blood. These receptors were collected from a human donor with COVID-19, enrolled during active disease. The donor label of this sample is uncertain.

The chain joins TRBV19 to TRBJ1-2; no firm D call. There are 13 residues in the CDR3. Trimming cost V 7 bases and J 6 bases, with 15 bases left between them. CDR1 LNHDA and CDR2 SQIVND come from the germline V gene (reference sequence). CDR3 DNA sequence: TGTGCCAGTACGGCAGAGGGTAAAGATGGCTACACCTTC. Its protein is CASTAEGKDGYTF.

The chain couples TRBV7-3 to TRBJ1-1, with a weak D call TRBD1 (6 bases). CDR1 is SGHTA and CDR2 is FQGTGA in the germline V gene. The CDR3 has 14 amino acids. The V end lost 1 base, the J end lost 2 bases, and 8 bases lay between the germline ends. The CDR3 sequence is CASSLNGGNTEAFF. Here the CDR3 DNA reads TGTGCCAGCAGCTTAAATGGGGGCAACACTGAAGCTTTCTTT.

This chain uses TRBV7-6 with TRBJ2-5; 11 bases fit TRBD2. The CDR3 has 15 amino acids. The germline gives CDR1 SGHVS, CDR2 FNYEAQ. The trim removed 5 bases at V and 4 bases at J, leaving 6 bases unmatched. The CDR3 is CASSMRLAGGETQYF. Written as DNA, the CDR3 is TGTGCCAGCAGCATGCGGCTAGCGGGAGGAGAGACCCAGTACTTC.

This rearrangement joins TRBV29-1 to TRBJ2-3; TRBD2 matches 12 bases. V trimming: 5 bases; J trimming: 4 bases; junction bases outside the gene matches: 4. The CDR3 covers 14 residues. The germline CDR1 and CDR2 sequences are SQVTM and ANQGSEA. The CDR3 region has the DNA TGCAGCGTTCCGACTAGCGGGAGAGCAGATACGCAGTATTTT. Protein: CSVPTSGRADTQYF.

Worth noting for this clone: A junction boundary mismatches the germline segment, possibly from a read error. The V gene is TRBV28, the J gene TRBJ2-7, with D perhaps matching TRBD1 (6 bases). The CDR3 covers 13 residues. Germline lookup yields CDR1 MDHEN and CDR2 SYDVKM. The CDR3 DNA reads TGTGCCAGCAGTCCGAGTACAGGGTCGGTTTACCCTTTC. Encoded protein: CASSPSTGSVYPF. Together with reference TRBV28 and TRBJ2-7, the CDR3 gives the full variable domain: DVKVTQSSRYLVKRTGEKVFLECVQDMDHENMFWYRQDPGLGLRLIYFSYDVKMKEKGDIPEGYSVSREKKERFSLILESASTNQTSMYLCASSPSTGSVYPFGPGTRLTVT.

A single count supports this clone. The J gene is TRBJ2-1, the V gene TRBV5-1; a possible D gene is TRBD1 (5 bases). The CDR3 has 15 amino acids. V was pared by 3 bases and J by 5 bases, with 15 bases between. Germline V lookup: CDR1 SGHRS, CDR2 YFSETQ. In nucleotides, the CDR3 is TGCGCCAGCAGCTCCCTAAGGGGTTCAGACAATGAGCAGTTCTTC. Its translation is CASSSLRGSDNEQFF.

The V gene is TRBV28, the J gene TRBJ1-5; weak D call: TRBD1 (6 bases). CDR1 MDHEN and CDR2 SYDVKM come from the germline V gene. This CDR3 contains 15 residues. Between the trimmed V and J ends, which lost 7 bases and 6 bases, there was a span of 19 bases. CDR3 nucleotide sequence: TGTGCCAGCATCTTACGGGGGGGCTGGAGTCAGCCCCAGCATTTT. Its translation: CASILRGGWSQPQHF.

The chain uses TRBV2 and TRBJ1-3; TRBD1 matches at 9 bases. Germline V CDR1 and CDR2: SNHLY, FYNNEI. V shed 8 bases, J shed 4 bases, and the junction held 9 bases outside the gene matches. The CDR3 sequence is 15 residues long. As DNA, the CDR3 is TGTGCCAGCGACCCGAACAGGGGGCTCGGAAACACCATATATTTT. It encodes CASDPNRGLGNTIYF.

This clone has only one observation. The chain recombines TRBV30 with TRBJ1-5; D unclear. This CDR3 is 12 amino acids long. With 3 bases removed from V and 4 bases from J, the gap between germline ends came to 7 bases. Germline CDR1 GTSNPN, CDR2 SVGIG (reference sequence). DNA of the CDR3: TGTGCCTGGAGCCGAGAAAATCAGCCCCAGCATTTT. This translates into CAWSRENQPQHF.

In nucleotides, the CDR3 is TGTGCCAGCAGCTCCCTTATGAACACTGAAGCTTTCTTT. Protein: CASSSLMNTEAFF. The chain carries TRBV11-2 and TRBJ1-1; D is uncertain. CDR3 length: 13 residues. Germline assignment: CDR1 SGHAT and CDR2 FQNNGV. V gave up 4 bases and J gave up 0 bases, with 6 bases separating them.

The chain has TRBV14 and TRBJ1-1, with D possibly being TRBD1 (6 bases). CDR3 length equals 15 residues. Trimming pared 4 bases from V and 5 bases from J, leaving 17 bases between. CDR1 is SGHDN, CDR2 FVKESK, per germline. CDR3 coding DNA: TGTGCCAGCAGCCCGACCAGGGGAAAGGGGACTGAAGCTTTCTTT. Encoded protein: CASSPTRGKGTEAFF.

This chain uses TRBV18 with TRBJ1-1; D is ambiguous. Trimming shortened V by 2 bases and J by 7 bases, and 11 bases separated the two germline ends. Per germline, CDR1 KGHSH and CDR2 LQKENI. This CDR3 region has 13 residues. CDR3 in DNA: TGTGCCAGCTCACCAACGAGAAGACTTGAAGCTTTCTTT. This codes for CASSPTRRLEAFF.

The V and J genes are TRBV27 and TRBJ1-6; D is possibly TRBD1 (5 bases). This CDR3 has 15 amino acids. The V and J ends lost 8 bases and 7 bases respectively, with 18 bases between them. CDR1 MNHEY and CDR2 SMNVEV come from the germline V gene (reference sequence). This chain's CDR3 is CASSSDTTVNSPLHF. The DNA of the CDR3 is TGTGCCAGCTCTTCCGATACGACAGTAAATTCACCCCTCCACTTT.

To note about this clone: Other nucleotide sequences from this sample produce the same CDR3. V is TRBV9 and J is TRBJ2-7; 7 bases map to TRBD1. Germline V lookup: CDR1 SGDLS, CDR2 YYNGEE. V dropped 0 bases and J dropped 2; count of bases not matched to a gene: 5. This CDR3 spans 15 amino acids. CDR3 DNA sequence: TGTGCCAGCAGCGTAGGACAGGGTGGGACCTACGAGCAGTACTTC. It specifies CASSVGQGGTYEQYF.

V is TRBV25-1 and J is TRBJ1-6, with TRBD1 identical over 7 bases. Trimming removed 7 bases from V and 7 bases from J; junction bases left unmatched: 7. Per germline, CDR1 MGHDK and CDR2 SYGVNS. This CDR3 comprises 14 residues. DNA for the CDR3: TGTGCCAGCACTATAGACAGGGAGAATTCACCCCTCCACTTT. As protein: CASTIDRENSPLHF. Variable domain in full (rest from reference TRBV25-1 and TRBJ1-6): EADIYQTPRYLVIGTGKKITLECSQTMGHDKMYWYQQDPGMELHLIHYSYGVNSTEKGDLSSESTVSRIRTEHFPLTLESARPSHTSQYLCASTIDRENSPLHFGNGTRLTVT.

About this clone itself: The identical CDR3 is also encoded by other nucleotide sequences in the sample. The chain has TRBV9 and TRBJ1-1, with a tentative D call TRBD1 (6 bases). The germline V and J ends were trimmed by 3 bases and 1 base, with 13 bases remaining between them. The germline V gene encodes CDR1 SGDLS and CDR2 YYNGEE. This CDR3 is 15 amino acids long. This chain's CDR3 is CASSDVQGTNTEAFF. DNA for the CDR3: TGTGCCAGCAGCGATGTACAGGGTACGAACACTGAAGCTTTCTTT.

The CDR3: CASSETRLVSEQFF. The CDR3 nucleotides read TGCGCCAGCAGCGAGACCAGACTAGTTAGCGAGCAGTTCTTC. The genes are TRBV5-1 and TRBJ2-1; maybe TRBD2 (6 bases). The CDR3 has 14 residues. Germline loops: CDR1 SGHRS, CDR2 YFSETQ. V shed 4 bases and J shed 10 bases, with 18 bases lying between them.